Below are 18 T cell receptor beta chains sequenced from a single sample in a study of blood T cells in healthy people across ages. The second PCR ran roughly 7 to 11 cycles with a sample-barcoded 5' primer and J-beta primers. TCRdb reanalysed the 5' RACE reads using MiXCR and keeps one entry per CDR3 protein. The table has approximately 810,000 distinct CDR3 sequences, roughly 34% seen once; the top ten hold approximately 13%. The sample consisted of blood. The receptor set was obtained from a man aged 18 to 35 in good health.

The V gene is TRBV29-1, the J gene TRBJ1-2; TRBD1 matches at 9 bases. Trimming removed 2 bases from V and 0 bases from J; junction bases left unmatched: 7. This CDR3 is built from 16 residues. The germline V gene encodes CDR1 SQVTM and CDR2 ANQGSEA. CDR3 coding DNA: TGCAGCGTTGAAACGTACAGGGGGCTGTCTAACTATGGCTACACCTTC. It yields the protein CSVETYRGLSNYGYTF. Combining the CDR3 with reference TRBV29-1 and TRBJ1-2 gives the whole variable domain SAVISQKPSRDICQRGTSLTIQCQVDSQVTMMFWYRQQPGQSLTLIATANQGSEATYESGFVIDKFPISRPNLTFSTLTVSNMSPEDSSIYLCSVETYRGLSNYGYTFGSGTRLTVV.

The chain recombines TRBV9 with TRBJ2-5; D possibly uses TRBD1 or TRBD2 (5 bases each). The CDR3 covers 14 residues. V lost 4 bases and J lost 5, with 15 bases in between. Germline V lookup: CDR1 SGDLS, CDR2 YYNGEE. The DNA for the CDR3 is TGTGCCAGCAGCACCCGAGAGGGGATCGAGACCCAGTACTTC. Residues: CASSTREGIETQYF.

The chain uses TRBV20-1 and TRBJ1-5; D ambiguous. CDR1 DFQATT and CDR2 SNEGSKA come from the germline V gene (reference sequence). V lost 0 bases and J lost 2, with 8 bases in between. CDR3 length equals 14 residues. The CDR3 DNA reads as TGCAGTGCTAGAGATCCTTTGGGCAATCAGCCCCAGCATTTT. Translation: CSARDPLGNQPQHF.

The rearrangement joins TRBV4-3 to TRBJ1-2, with D perhaps TRBD1 (6 bases). Germline CDR1 is LGHNA and CDR2 is YSLEER. The CDR3 loop spans 13 amino acids. The V end was cut by 3 bases, the J end by 7 bases, with 12 bases between. CDR3 region: CASSHEKGVGYTF. The CDR3 nucleotides are TGCGCCAGCAGCCACGAAAAGGGGGTTGGCTACACCTTC.

Comment on this clonotype: A read error may explain this, as a much larger clone is one base away. V and J are TRBV20-1 and TRBJ2-3, with D possibly matching TRBD2 (5 bases). This CDR3 has 15 amino acids. CDR1 is DFQATT and CDR2 is SNEGSKA in the germline V gene (reference sequence). V lost 0 bases, J lost 4 bases, and 14 bases lay in between. The CDR3 sequence: CSARDFASPADTQYF. In DNA form, the CDR3 reads TGCAGTGCTAGAGATTTCGCTAGCCCGGCAGATACGCAGTATTTT.

This clonotype has just a few counts. The chain links TRBV6-2 or TRBV6-3 to TRBJ2-5, with 9 nucleotides matching TRBD1. The V and J ends lost 2 bases and 3 bases, in that order; junction bases with no gene match: 7. The CDR3 contains 16 residues. Germline loops: CDR1 MNHEY, CDR2 SVGEGT. The CDR3 DNA reads TGTGCCAGCAGTTACAACCCTGACAGGGGGAAAGAGACCCAGTACTTC. Amino acids: CASSYNPDRGKETQYF.

This clonotype was observed at least ten times. The chain uses TRBV24-1 and TRBJ2-3; D remains ambiguous. The germline gives CDR1 KGHDR, CDR2 SFDVKD. The CDR3 is made up of 13 amino acids. V lost 5 bases to trimming and J lost 2 bases, with 7 bases between them. The chain's CDR3 is CATSGGNTDTQYF. Written as DNA, the CDR3 is TGTGCCACCAGTGGAGGCAACACAGATACGCAGTATTTT.

On this clonotype: A much larger clonotype is one base distant, so this may be a read error. V usage is TRBV12-3 or TRBV12-4 and J usage is TRBJ2-3, with D possibly TRBD2 on 6 matching bases. V was pared by 6 bases and J by 10 bases, with 17 bases between. This CDR3 has 13 amino acids. The CDR3 sequence is CASRGPGTDAQYF. As DNA, the CDR3 is TGTGCCAGCAGAGGACCAGGGACTGATGCGCAGTATTTT.

This clonotype has a handful of counts. The V and J genes are TRBV20-1 and TRBJ2-1; TRBD1 matches at 9 bases. J was trimmed by 3 bases and V by 7 bases; bases with no gene match: 4. This CDR3 comprises 13 residues. The germline V gene has CDR1 DFQATT and CDR2 SNEGSKA (reference sequence). The CDR3 here is CSVMGQGYNEQFF. In DNA, the CDR3 is TGCAGTGTTATGGGACAGGGCTACAATGAGCAGTTCTTC.

This sequence joins TRBV12-3 or TRBV12-4 and TRBJ1-2, with D maybe TRBD1 (5 bases). The CDR3 sequence is 16 residues long. The V end was cut by 6 bases, the J end by 0 bases, with 17 bases between. The CDR3 DNA is TGTGCCAGCAGCCCCTCCGGGGACTCGGCTAACTATGGCTACACCTTC. This translates into CASSPSGDSANYGYTF.

The table lists this clonotype with a few counts. J is TRBJ2-3 and V is TRBV14; maybe TRBD2 (5 bases). The CDR3 has 14 amino acids. V lost 4 bases and J lost 2, with 10 bases in between. Germline V gives CDR1 SGHDN, CDR2 FVKESK. The CDR3 loop reads CASSPWRVTDTQYF. DNA for the CDR3: TGTGCCAGCAGCCCTTGGCGGGTCACAGATACGCAGTATTTT.

This clonotype was detected a few times. In DNA form, the CDR3 reads TGTGCCATCAGTGATCAGGGACAGGGGACTAACTATGGCTACACCTTC. This encodes CAISDQGQGTNYGYTF. This rearrangement joins TRBV10-3 to TRBJ1-2; 10 nucleotides match TRBD1. The V gene's germline CDR1 is ENHRY and CDR2 SYGVKD. V trimming: 3 bases; J trimming: 0 bases; junction bases outside the gene matches: 4. The CDR3 sequence is 16 residues long.

A few counts support this clonotype. The chain is built from TRBV10-3 and TRBJ2-3; D unclear. Germline loops: CDR1 ENHRY, CDR2 SYGVKD. Trimming took 10 bases from V and 5 from J, leaving 10 bases between them. The CDR3 is 11 amino acids. The CDR3 region is CATAVGDTQYF. In DNA form, the CDR3 reads TGTGCCACCGCAGTGGGAGATACGCAGTATTTT.

This clonotype was seen more than once but under ten times. The V and J genes are TRBV2 and TRBJ1-5; D is unresolved. The V gene lost 6 bases and the J gene lost 0 bases, with 9 bases spanning the gap. CDR3 length: 14 residues. Germline V gene lookup returns CDR1 SNHLY and CDR2 FYNNEI. For the CDR3, the DNA is TGTGCCAGCAGGGCCAGCGATAGCAATCAGCCCCAGCATTTT. It codes for CASRASDSNQPQHF.

A remark on this clonotype: This sequence may be a read error, since a much larger clone differs from it by one base. V usage is TRBV20-1 and J usage is TRBJ2-7; D is uncertain. In germline, CDR1 is DFQATT, CDR2 SNEGSKA (reference sequence). The length of the CDR3 is 12 residues. The CDR3 reads CSAGDQLYEQYF. CDR3 in DNA: TGCAGTGCTGGAGATCAGTTATACGAGCAGTACTTC.

In its sample, this clonotype was seen a few times. The genes are TRBV4-3 and TRBJ1-6; D unresolved. Germline V CDR1 and CDR2: LGHNA, YSLEER. The CDR3 is made up of 17 amino acids. Trimming took off 3 bases at V and 8 bases at J, with 20 bases between the two ends. CDR3 residues: CASSQLDLRRADSPLHF. The CDR3 region has the DNA TGCGCCAGCAGCCAGCTCGACTTACGGAGGGCCGATTCACCCCTCCACTTT.

This clonotype was seen a few times. A much larger clonotype is one base distant, so this may be a read error. CDR3 nucleotides: TGCAGTGCTAGAGACGCGGGGGGTCCATCTGGTGAGCAGTACTTC. Protein sequence: CSARDAGGPSGEQYF. V gene TRBV20-1 combines with J gene TRBJ2-5; 8 positions match TRBD2. From germline, CDR1 is DFQATT and CDR2 SNEGSKA (reference sequence). Trimming removed 0 bases from V and 11 bases from J; junction bases left unmatched: 14. CDR3 size: 15 residues.

This clonotype has only a few counts. The gene calls are TRBV5-6 and TRBJ2-1; D assignment may be TRBD1 or TRBD2 (5 bases each). CDR1 and CDR2 from the germline V gene are SGHDT and YYEEEE. This CDR3 comprises 16 residues. V was trimmed by 4 bases and J by 0 bases, leaving 14 bases between them. CDR3: CASSLLGETSYNEQFF. The DNA for the CDR3 is TGTGCCAGCAGCCTGCTGGGGGAAACCTCCTACAATGAGCAGTTCTTC.